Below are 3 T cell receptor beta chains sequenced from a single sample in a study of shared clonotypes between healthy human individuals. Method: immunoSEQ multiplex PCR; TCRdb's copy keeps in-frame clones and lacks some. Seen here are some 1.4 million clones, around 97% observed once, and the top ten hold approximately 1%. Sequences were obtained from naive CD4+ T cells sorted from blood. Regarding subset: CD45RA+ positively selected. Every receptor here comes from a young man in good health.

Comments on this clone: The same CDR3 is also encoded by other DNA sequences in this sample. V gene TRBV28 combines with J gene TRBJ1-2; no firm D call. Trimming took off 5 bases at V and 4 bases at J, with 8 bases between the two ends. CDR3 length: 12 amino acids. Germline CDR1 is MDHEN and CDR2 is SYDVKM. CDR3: CASSLAAYGYTF. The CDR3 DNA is TGTGCCAGCAGTCTCGCAGCCTATGGCTACACCTTC.

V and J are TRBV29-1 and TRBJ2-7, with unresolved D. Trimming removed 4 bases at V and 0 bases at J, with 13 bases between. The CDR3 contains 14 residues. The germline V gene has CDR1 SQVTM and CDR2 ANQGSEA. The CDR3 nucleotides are TGCAGCGTTGCATCTGGGTGGGACTCCTACGAGCAGTACTTC. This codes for CSVASGWDSYEQYF.

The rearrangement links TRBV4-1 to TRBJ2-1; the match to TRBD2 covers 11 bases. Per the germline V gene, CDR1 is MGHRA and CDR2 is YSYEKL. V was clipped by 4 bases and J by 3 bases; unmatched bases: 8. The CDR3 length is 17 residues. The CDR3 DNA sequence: TGCGCCAGCAGCCCCGAGCTGACTAGCGGGATCTACAATGAGCAGTTCTTC. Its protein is CASSPELTSGIYNEQFF.